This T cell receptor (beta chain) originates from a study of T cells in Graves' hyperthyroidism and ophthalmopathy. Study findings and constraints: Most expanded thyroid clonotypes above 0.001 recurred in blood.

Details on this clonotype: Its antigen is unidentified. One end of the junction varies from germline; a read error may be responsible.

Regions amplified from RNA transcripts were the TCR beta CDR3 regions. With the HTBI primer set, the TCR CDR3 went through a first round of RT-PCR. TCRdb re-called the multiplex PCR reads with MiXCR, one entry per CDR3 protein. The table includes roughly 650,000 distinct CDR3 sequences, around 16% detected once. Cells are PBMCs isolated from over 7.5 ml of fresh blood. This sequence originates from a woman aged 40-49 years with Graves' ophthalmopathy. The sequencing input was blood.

As DNA, the CDR3 is TGTGTCAGCTCACCAGGGACAGGCTCCTACAATGAGCAGTTCTTC. This translates into CVSSPGTGSYNEQFF. J is TRBJ2-1 and V is TRBV18; 8 bases agree with TRBD1. CDR3 length: 15 residues. Per germline, CDR1 KGHSH and CDR2 LQKENI.